This T cell receptor beta chain was sequenced for a study of blood T cell repertoires in COVID-19. Across the whole study: Sites across the United States, Italy and Spain contributed samples from acute and convalescent COVID-19. T cells, B-cell-depleted T cells, or PBMCs supplied cDNA or gDNA.

Some clones are missing from TCRdb's copy, which holds only in-frame ones; the method was immunoSEQ multiplex PCR. The sample shows a few hundred thousand clones, roughly 84% of them seen only once. This CDR3 spans 17 amino acids. Germline V lookup: CDR1 KGHDR, CDR2 SFDVKD. V shed 7 bases, J shed 0 bases, and the junction held 11 bases outside the gene matches. J is TRBJ2-4 and V is TRBV24-1; 7 bases map to TRBD2. The receptor's source is a man between 45 and 60 years old with active or convalescent COVID-19. Sequencing was carried out using peripheral blood. The CDR3 nucleotides are TGTGCCACCAGAGGGTGGCTAGCGGCACTAGCCAAAAACATTCAGTACTTC. It encodes CATRGWLAALAKNIQYF.